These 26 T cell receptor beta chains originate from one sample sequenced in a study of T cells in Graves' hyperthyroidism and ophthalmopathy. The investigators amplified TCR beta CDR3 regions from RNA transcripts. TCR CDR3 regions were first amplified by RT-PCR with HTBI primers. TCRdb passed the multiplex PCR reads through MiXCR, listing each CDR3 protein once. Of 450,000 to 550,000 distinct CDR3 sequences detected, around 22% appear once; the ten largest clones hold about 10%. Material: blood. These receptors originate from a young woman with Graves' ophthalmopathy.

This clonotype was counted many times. The CDR3 DNA sequence: TGCAGTGCTTACGAGGTACCGGGCCAAGAGACCCAGTACTTC. Translation gives CSAYEVPGQETQYF. The chain recombines TRBV20-1 with TRBJ2-5; no clear D gene. Between the trimmed V and J ends, which lost 5 bases and 1 base, there was a span of 14 bases. Germline lookup yields CDR1 DFQATT and CDR2 SNEGSKA (reference sequence). CDR3 size: 14 residues.

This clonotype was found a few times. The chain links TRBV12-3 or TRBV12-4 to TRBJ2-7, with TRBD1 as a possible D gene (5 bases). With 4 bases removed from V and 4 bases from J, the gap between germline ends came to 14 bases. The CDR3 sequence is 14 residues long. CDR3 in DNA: TGTGCCAGCAGTTCCGGGTGGGGCAAGTACGAGCAGTACTTC. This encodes CASSSGWGKYEQYF.

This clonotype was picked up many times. This CDR3 is CASSVRYTEAFF. CDR3 DNA sequence: TGTGCCAGCAGCGTGAGATACACTGAAGCTTTCTTT. This chain joins TRBV2 and TRBJ1-1; no reliable D call. The germline CDR1 and CDR2 sequences are SNHLY and FYNNEI. The CDR3 extends over 12 amino acids. Trimming cost V 6 bases and J 3 bases, with 8 bases left between them.

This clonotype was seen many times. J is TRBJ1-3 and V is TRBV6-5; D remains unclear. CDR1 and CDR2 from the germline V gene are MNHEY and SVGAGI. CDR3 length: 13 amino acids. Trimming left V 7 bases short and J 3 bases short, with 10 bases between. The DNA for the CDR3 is TGTGCCAGCACCTGGGTTGTTGGAAACACCATATATTTT. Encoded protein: CASTWVVGNTIYF.

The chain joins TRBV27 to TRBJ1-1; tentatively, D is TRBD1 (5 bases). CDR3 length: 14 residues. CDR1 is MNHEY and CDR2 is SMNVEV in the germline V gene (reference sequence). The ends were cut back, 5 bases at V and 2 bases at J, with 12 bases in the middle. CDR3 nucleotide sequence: TGTGCCAGCAGTCTACAGGAGCTTAACACTGAAGCTTTCTTT. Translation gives CASSLQELNTEAFF.

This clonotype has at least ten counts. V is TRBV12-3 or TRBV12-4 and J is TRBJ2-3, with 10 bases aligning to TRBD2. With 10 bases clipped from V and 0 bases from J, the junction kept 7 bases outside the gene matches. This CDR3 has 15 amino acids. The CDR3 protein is CATSLAGVSTDTQYF. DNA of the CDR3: TGTGCCACGTCTCTAGCGGGGGTCAGCACAGATACGCAGTATTTT.

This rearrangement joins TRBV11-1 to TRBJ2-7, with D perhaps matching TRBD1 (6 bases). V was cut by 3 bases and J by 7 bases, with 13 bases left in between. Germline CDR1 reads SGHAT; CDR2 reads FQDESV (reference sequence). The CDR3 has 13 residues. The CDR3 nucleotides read TGTGCCAGCAGCTTCGGGACACCCCAAGAGCAGTACTTC. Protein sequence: CASSFGTPQEQYF. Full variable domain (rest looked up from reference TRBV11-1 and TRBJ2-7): EAEVAQSPRYKITEKSQAVAFWCDPISGHATLYWYRQILGQGPELLVQFQDESVVDDSQLPKDRFSAERLKGVDSTLKIQPAELGDSAMYLCASSFGTPQEQYFGPGTRLTVT.

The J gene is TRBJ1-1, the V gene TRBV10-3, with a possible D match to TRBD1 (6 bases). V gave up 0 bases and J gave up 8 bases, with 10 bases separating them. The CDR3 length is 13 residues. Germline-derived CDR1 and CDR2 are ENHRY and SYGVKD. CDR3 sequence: CAISESGDREAFF. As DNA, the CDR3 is TGTGCCATCAGTGAGTCAGGTGACAGGGAAGCTTTCTTT.

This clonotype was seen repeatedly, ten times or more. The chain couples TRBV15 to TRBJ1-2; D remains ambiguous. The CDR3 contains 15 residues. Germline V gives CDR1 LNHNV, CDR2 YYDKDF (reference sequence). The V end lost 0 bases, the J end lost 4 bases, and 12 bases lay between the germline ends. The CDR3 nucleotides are TGTGCCACCAGCAGAGAATTTGACGGCATCTATGGCTACACCTTC. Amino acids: CATSREFDGIYGYTF.

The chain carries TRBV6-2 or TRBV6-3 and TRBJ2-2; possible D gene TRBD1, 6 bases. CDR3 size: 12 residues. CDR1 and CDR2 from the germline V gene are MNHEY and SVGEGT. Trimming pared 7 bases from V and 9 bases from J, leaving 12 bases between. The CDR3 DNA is TGTGCCAGCACCCTTGGGGGCCGGGAGCTGTTTTTT. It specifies CASTLGGRELFF.

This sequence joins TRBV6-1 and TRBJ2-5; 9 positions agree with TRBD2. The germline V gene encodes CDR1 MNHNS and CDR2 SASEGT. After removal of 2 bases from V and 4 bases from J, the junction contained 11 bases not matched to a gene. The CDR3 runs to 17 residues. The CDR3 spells CASSEWVIAGGPETQYF. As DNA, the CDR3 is TGTGCCAGCAGTGAATGGGTGATTGCGGGGGGGCCAGAGACCCAGTACTTC.

The CDR3 loop reads CASSLARDRVGETQYF. The CDR3 coding sequence is TGCGCCAGCAGCTTGGCCCGGGACAGGGTGGGCGAGACCCAGTACTTC. The genes are TRBV5-1 and TRBJ2-5, with TRBD1 identical over 9 bases. Germline CDR1 and CDR2: SGHRS and YFSETQ. The CDR3 covers 16 residues. Unmatched junction bases numbered 8, after V lost 0 bases and J lost 5 bases.

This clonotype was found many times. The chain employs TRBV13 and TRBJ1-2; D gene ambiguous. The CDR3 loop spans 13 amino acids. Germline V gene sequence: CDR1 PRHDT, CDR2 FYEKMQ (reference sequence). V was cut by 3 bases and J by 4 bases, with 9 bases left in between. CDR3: CASSLAEGYGYTF. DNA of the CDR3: TGTGCCAGCAGCTTGGCAGAGGGCTATGGCTACACCTTC.

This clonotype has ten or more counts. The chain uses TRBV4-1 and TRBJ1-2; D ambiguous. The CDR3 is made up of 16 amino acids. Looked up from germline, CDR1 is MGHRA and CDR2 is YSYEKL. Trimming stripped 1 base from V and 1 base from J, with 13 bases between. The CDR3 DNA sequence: TGCGCCAGCAGCCAAGGAAATGGGATGGGTAACTATGGCTACACCTTC. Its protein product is CASSQGNGMGNYGYTF.

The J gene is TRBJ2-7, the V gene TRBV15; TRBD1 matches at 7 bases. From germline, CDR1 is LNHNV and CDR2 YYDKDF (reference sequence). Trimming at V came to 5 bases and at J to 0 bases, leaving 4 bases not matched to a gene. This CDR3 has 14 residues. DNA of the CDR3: TGTGCCACCAGCCGCAACAGGGGCTCCTACGAGCAGTACTTC. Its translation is CATSRNRGSYEQYF.

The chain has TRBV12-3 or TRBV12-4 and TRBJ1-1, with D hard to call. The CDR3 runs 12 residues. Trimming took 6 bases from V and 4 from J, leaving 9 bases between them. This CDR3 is CASRVFGTEAFF. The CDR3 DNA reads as TGTGCCAGCAGGGTCTTTGGCACTGAAGCTTTCTTT.

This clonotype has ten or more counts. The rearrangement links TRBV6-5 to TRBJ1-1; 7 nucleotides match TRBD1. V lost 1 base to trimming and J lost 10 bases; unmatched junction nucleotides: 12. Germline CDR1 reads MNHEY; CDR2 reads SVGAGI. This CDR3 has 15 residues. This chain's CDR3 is CASSYFQSDRDVAFF. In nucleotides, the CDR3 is TGTGCCAGCAGTTACTTTCAATCTGACAGGGACGTAGCTTTCTTT.

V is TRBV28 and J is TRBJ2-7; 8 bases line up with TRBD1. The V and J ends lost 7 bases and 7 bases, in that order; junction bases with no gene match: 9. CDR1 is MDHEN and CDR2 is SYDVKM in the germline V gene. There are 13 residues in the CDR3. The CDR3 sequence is CASTPGQALEQYF. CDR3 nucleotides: TGTGCCAGCACCCCGGGACAGGCTCTAGAGCAGTACTTC.

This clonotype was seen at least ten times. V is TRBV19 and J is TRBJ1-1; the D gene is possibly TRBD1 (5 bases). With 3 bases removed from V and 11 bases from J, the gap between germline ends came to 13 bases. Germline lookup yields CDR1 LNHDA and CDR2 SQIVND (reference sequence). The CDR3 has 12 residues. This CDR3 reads CASSIPGHVAFF. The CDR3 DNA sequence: TGTGCCAGTAGTATCCCCGGACACGTGGCTTTCTTT.

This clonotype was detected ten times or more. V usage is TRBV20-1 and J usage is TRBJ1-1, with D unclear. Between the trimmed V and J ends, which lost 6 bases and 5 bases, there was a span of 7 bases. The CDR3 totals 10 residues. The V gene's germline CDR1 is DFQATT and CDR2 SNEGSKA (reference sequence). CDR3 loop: CSAAYTEAFF. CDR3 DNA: TGCAGTGCAGCTTATACTGAAGCTTTCTTT.

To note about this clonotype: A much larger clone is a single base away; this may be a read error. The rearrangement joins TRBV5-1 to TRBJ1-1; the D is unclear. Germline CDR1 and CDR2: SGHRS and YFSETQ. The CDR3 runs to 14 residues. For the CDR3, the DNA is TGCGCCAGCAGCCCGGGAGAGCTGAACACTGAAGCTTGCTTT. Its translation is CASSPGELNTEACF.

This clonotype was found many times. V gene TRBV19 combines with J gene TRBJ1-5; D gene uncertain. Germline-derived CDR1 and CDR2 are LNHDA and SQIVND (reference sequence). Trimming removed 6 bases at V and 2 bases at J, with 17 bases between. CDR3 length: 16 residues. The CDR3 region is CASSPVVGLGNQPQHF. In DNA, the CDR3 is TGTGCCAGTAGCCCTGTTGTAGGGCTAGGCAATCAGCCCCAGCATTTT. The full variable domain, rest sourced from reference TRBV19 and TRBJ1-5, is DGGITQSPKYLFRKEGQNVTLSCEQNLNHDAMYWYRQDPGQGLRLIYYSQIVNDFQKGDIAEGYSVSREKKESFPLTVTSAQKNPTAFYLCASSPVVGLGNQPQHFGDGTRLSIL.

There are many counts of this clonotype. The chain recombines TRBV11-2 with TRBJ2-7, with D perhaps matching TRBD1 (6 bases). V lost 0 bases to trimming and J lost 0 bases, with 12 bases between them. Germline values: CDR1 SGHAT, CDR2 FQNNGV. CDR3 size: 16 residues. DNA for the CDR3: TGTGCCAGCAGCTTAGATGCAGGGGCATTCTCCTACGAGCAGTACTTC. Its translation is CASSLDAGAFSYEQYF.

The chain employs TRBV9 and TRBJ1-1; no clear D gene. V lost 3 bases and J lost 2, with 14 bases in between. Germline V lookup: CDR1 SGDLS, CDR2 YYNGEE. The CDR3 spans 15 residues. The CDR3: CASSAMMGSNTEAFF. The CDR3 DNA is TGTGCCAGCAGCGCTATGATGGGGTCAAACACTGAAGCTTTCTTT.

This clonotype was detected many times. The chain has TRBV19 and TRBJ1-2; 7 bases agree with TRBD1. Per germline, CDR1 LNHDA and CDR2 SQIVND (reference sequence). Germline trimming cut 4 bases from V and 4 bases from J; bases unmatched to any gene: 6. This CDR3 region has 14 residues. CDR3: CASSKDRLSYGYTF. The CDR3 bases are TGTGCCAGTAGTAAGGACAGGTTGAGCTATGGCTACACCTTC.

As DNA, the CDR3 is TGTGCCAGCAGTTTACGCAGGGGGCCGAAGACCCAGTACTTC. Protein product: CASSLRRGPKTQYF. The chain joins TRBV12-3 or TRBV12-4 to TRBJ2-5, with 8 bases matching TRBD1. The CDR3 loop spans 14 amino acids. With 2 bases clipped from V and 6 bases from J, the junction kept 5 bases outside the gene matches.